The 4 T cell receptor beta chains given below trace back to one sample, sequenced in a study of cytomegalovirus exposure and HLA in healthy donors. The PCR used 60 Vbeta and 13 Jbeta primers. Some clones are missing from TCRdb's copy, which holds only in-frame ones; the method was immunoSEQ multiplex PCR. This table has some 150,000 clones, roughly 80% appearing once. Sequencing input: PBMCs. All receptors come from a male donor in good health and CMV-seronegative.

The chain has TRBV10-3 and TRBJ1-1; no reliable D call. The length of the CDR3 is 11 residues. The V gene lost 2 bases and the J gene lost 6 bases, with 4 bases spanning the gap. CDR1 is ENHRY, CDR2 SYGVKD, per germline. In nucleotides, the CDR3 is TGTGCCATCAGTGAGCAGGCTGAAGCTTTCTTT. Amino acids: CAISEQAEAFF.

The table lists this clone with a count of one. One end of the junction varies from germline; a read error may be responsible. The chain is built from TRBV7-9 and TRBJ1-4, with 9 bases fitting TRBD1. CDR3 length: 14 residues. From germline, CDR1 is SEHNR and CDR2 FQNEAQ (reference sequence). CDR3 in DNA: TGTTCCAGCAGCTTGGACAGGGGTGGGGAAAAACTGTTTTTT. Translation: CSSSLDRGGEKLFF.

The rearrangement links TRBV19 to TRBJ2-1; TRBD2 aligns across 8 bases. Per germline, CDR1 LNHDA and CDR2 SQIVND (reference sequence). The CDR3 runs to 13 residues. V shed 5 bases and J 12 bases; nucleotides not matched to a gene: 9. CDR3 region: CASSGNSGGVQFF. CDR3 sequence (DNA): TGTGCCAGTAGTGGCAATTCGGGGGGGGTGCAGTTCTTC.

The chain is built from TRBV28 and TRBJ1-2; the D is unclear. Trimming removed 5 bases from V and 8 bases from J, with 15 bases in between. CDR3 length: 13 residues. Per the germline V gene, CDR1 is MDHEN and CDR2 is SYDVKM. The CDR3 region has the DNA TGTGCCAGCAGTCCCGGCGGGGTAGAAGGCTACACCTTC. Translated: CASSPGGVEGYTF.